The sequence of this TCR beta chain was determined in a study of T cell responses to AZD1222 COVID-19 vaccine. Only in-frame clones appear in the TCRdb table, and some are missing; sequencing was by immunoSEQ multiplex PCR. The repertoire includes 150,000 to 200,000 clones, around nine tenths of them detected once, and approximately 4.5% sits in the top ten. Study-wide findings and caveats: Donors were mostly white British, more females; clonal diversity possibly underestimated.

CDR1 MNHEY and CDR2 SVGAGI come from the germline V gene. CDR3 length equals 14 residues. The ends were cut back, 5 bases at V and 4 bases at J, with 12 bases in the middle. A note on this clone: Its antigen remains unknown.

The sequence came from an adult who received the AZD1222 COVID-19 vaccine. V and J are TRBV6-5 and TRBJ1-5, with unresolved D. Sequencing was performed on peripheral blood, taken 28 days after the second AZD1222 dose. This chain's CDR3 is CASSPTNMNQPQHF. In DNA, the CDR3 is TGTGCCAGCAGTCCTACTAATATGAATCAGCCCCAGCATTTT.